What follows are 8 T cell receptor beta chains derived from one specimen sequenced in a study of blood T cell repertoires in COVID-19. The repertoire was sequenced with immunoSEQ multiplex PCR; TCRdb's copy has only in-frame clones and lacks some. Of 150,000 to 190,000 clones in the sample, approximately 80% are singletons; the top ten hold about 4%. Sequenced input: peripheral blood. These receptor sequences come from a woman older than 75 with acute or convalescent COVID-19.

The chain couples TRBV6-6 to TRBJ1-6, with D unclear. Germline V gene lookup returns CDR1 MNHNY and CDR2 SVGAGI (reference sequence). The V end lost 6 bases, the J end lost 4 bases, and 10 bases lay between the germline ends. The CDR3 is made up of 14 amino acids. CDR3 amino acids: CASSMNGYNSPLHF. CDR3 in DNA: TGTGCCAGCAGCATGAACGGGTATAATTCACCCCTCCACTTT.

This clone came up once. This chain connects TRBV6-6 to TRBJ1-5; D remains unclear. The CDR3 is 16 amino acids. The V end was cut by 7 bases, the J end by 0 bases, with 16 bases between. Per the germline V gene, CDR1 is MNHNY and CDR2 is SVGAGI (reference sequence). The CDR3 is CASTYGGSASNQPQHF. CDR3 nucleotides: TGTGCCAGCACCTACGGAGGGTCTGCTAGCAATCAGCCCCAGCATTTT.

The chain links TRBV27 to TRBJ2-7; 10 bases map to TRBD2. The CDR3 has 14 residues. CDR1 MNHEY and CDR2 SMNVEV come from the germline V gene (reference sequence). The junction had 3 bases not matched to a gene; V was cut back by 3 bases and J by 4 bases. As DNA, the CDR3 is TGTGCCAGCAGTTTCTCTAGCGGGAGATACGAGCAGTACTTC. It yields the protein CASSFSSGRYEQYF.

The chain links TRBV7-3 to TRBJ1-2; TRBD1 is a possible D gene (6 bases). Trimming took 4 bases from V and 3 from J, leaving 12 bases between them. The CDR3 covers 14 residues. Per germline, CDR1 SGHTA and CDR2 FQGTGA. The CDR3 nucleotides are TGTGCCAGCAGCTCGGGGGGCGCAGACTATGGCTACACCTTC. Its translation: CASSSGGADYGYTF.

V usage is TRBV18 and J usage is TRBJ2-2, with 9 nucleotides matching TRBD1. J gave up 7 bases and V 3 bases, and 18 bases lay outside the gene matches. The length of the CDR3 is 19 residues. The germline V gene has CDR1 KGHSH and CDR2 LQKENI. The DNA for the CDR3 is TGTGCCAGCTCACCCAAGAGTTTGTTCGGGACAGGGAGTGTCGGGGAGCTGTTTTTT. Its protein product is CASSPKSLFGTGSVGELFF.

The chain uses TRBV10-1 and TRBJ2-7, with 9 bases fitting TRBD1. The V and J ends lost 5 bases and 6 bases, in that order; junction bases with no gene match: 8. Germline CDR1 reads WNHNN; CDR2 reads SYGVQD (reference sequence). The CDR3 runs 14 residues. The DNA of the CDR3 is TGCGCCAGCAGTCCTCGGGACAGGGTAGGCGAGCAGTACTTC. Its protein product is CASSPRDRVGEQYF.

This clone is a singleton in its sample. The chain employs TRBV11-1 and TRBJ2-1; 9 nucleotides align to TRBD2. The CDR3 is 15 residues long. Germline trimming cut 2 bases from V and 6 bases from J; bases unmatched to any gene: 5. The germline CDR1 and CDR2 sequences are SGHAT and FQDESV (reference sequence). CDR3 in DNA: TGTGCCAGCAGCTTATTAGCGGGAGCCCCCAATGAGCAGTTCTTC. Protein: CASSLLAGAPNEQFF.

A few counts support this clone. This chain connects TRBV6-5 to TRBJ1-3; D not resolved. Germline V gene lookup returns CDR1 MNHEY and CDR2 SVGAGI. The V end was cut by 0 bases, the J end by 0 bases, with 9 bases between. This CDR3 is 16 amino acids long. CDR3 in DNA: TGTGCCAGCAGTTACTCCGGTCATCCCTCTGGAAACACCATATATTTT. It is translated as CASSYSGHPSGNTIYF.